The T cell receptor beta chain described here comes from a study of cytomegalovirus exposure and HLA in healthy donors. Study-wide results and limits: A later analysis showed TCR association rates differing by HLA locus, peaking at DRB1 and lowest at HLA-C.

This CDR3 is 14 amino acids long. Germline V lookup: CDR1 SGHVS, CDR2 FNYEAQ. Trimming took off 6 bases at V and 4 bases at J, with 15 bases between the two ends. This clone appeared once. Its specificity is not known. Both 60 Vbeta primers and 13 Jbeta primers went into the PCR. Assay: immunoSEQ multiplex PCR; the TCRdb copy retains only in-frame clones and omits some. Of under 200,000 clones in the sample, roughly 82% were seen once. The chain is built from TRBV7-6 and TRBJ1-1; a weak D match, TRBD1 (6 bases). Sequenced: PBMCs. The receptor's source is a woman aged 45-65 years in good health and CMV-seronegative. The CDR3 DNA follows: TGTGCCAGCAGACCACAGGCGGGGGCCACTGAAGCTTTCTTT. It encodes CASRPQAGATEAFF.